This TCR beta chain was sequenced in a study of shared clonotypes between healthy human individuals. The study's findings and limits: Specimens sampled were limited to blood, with tissue repertoires likely differing. When naive CD4 clonotypes were compared across several donors, approximately 4.9% were shared.

Germline loops: CDR1 MNHEY, CDR2 SMNVEV (reference sequence). Trimming cost V 1 base and J 5 bases, with 11 bases left between them. This CDR3 is built from 14 residues. This clone was seen only a few times. The antigen remains unidentified. Genomic DNA of every subset was divided equally among multiple immunoSEQ plates. In the authors' methods: For the immunoSEQ data, sequences were junction-only without quality scores, so filtering differed. Data came from immunoSEQ multiplex PCR; TCRdb stores just in-frame clones and leaves some out. V and J calls and clone size are as listed in that table; D and trimming were resolved from the DNA. The sample records 100,000 or so clones, 68% being singletons.

The sample taken for sequencing was memory CD8+ T cells sorted from blood. Subset denoted: CD45RO+ cells pooled with CCR7-negative TemRA cells. This sequence joins TRBV27 and TRBJ2-5, with D possibly matching TRBD1 (6 bases). This clonotype originated in a woman aged 30 to 39 in good health. The CDR3 region is CASSLLQGMETQYF. The CDR3 DNA sequence: TGTGCCAGCAGTTTATTGCAGGGGATGGAGACCCAGTACTTC.